This TCR beta chain was identified during a study of cytomegalovirus exposure and HLA in healthy donors (dated by TCRdb to 2016 to 2017). Regarding the research as a whole: An earlier analysis of around 600 of the donors reported 250 to 350 Gb of sequence data and 120 million or so unique TCR beta sequences from about 180 million T cells. The number of donors typed differed by locus, with about 629-640 for A, B, C, DRB1 and DQB1, 522 for DQA1, about 610 for DPA1, and about 450 for DPB1. The study combined high-throughput TCR immunosequencing, statistical association of individual TCRs with disease status, and machine learning to predict cytomegalovirus infection status. In an earlier analysis of roughly 540 of the donors, high-throughput TCR beta sequencing was used to judge whether each TCR beta V gene segment behaved as functional or pseudogenic. Rather than using new phenotypic data, the later analysis identified candidate immune exposures from TCR beta sequences and from how often those sequences occurred across donors. Around 300 gigabases of sequencing data and 70 million to 85 million unique TCR sequences were included in an early release covering under 650 HLA-typed donors. Five DR-DQ haplotypes were handled as single units for association and clustering, since linkage in the cohort was strong. Across 300 to 400 genotyped donors of the cohort, an average of about 240,000 unique TCR beta nucleotide sequences per donor were sequenced, and roughly 17% of those sequences were non-productive. Genome-wide SNP genotypes for about three fifths of the 666 donors were used in a later genetic analysis, which treated that subset as a discovery cohort. The aim of the study was to test whether cataloging public T cell receptors could identify signatures of past pathogen exposure. Donor age, sex, ethnicity and CMV serostatus were compiled together with the repertoire data. Besides the first cohort of 550 to 750 subjects, a separate validation cohort made up of about 120 different subjects was used. Using immunosequencing, the study profiled T cell repertoires from about 610 subjects and related those repertoires to cytomegalovirus serostatus. A later analysis re-examined previously published TCR beta repertoires from several hundred donors and added high-resolution HLA genotyping to investigate patterns of TCR occurrence. Of the roughly 390 genotyped donors, 65% to 90% fell in the genetic ancestry cluster associated with self-reported Caucasian donors. Class I and class II HLA loci were covered by the typing at four-digit resolution. All discovery cohort repertoires had been generated using a single sequencing platform. Summary of the overall study and its limitations: In a later analysis, HLA-associated TCR beta chains showed more clonal expansion and lower generation probabilities than non-associated chains that were equally common. It was suggested by the authors that the approach could potentially be generalized to other disease states and immunological phenotypes. Correlated functional status among segregating V segments might reflect linkage disequilibrium, but an unknown experimental factor could not be ruled out. This cohort had only TCR beta chains sequenced, and the lack of alpha or paired-chain data limited which features could be detected. In a later genetic analysis, fewer N-insertions in productive TCRs were reported among donors in an Asian-associated ancestry cluster than the approximately 670-donor mean. The classifier was reported to diagnose cytomegalovirus status with high specificity and sensitivity in both the original cohort and the validation cohort. An association between a missense DCLRE1C variant and V-gene and J-gene trimming of TCR beta chains was found in a later genetic analysis and replicated in an independent cohort. A later analysis reported that several top co-occurrence clusters appeared linked to parvovirus B19, influenza, CMV and Epstein-Barr virus. Because the 87-base-pair reads could not distinguish some IMGT-functional V segments, including TRBV6-2 and TRBV6-3, those segments were excluded. When HLA alleles, especially DR and DQ, strongly co-occurred, attributing TCR associations to individual alleles was difficult. For the cohort, immune exposure information was limited to CMV serostatus. In vitro tests confirmed that three of the cytomegalovirus-associated TCR beta chains recognize cytomegalovirus antigens. A further reported finding was that TCR beta sequences accurately predicted the HLA-A and HLA-B alleles for most subjects in the first cohort. A group of highly shared sequence variants was considered likely to be a technical artifact of the sequencing pipeline. Roughly uniform sequencing depth across donors was assumed in presence/absence analyses, although this assumption may not hold. According to a later analysis, most CMV-associated TCR beta chains appeared to be HLA-restricted, and the HLA associations seemed to be driven largely by CMV exposure. Because some donors lacked HLA typing at each locus, the association tests relied only on the typed subset. At a false discovery rate of 0.05, a later analysis linked under 20,000 TCR beta sequences to specific HLA alleles. Most TCR sequences were observed very rarely across donors, whereas some public TCRs were present in many individuals. In a later analysis, the rate of TCR association differed among HLA loci, with DRB1 alleles having the most associated TCRs and HLA-C alleles having the fewest. The study gave a list of more than 150 TCR beta chains associated with cytomegalovirus. Broadly in line with IMGT annotations, most TCR beta V segments showed up in productive rearrangements about 87% or about 30% of the time in an earlier analysis of 587 of the donors. Because counts were too low, about 18 rarely observed V segments, including chromosome 9 orphons, were excluded from the earlier analysis of under 650 of the donors.

The cohort was made up of hundreds of healthy bone marrow donors. Cohort members were all nominally healthy when sampled, although unrecorded immune exposures were likely present. The donor was CMV seropositive and was included in the group of around 300 seropositive cohort members. A peripheral blood sample was collected from each donor, and TCR beta sequencing was performed on peripheral blood mononuclear cells. The Qiagen DNeasy Blood Extraction Kit was used to extract genomic DNA from the blood cell samples. The library was generated by the immunoSEQ multiplex PCR assay. A mixture of 60 forward primers for TCR Vbeta segments and 13 reverse primers for TCR Jbeta segments was used in the multiplex PCR. Amplification of the CDR3 region of rearranged TCR beta genes was performed with a multiplex PCR assay on genomic DNA. Amplified TCR beta libraries were sequenced as 87-base-pair reads on the Illumina HiSeq System. As for the authors' bioinformatics: In a later analysis, approximately 74 million unique TCR beta chains were counted across the approximately 640 repertoires, and some 10 million of these chains were shared by at least two donors. To remove PCR and sequencing errors, raw reads were error-corrected and collapsed into unique sequences using a nearest-neighbor algorithm that merged closely related sequences. V, D and J gene segments were assigned by aligning CDR3 sequences to IMGT reference sequences. For a sequence to be retained, at least a six-nucleotide match to both a V gene segment and a J gene segment was required. Rearrangements were classified as productive when the CDR3 lacked stop codons and remained in frame with V and J, and all other rearrangements were classified as non-productive. CDR3 was defined by IMGT convention, running from the second conserved V-encoded cysteine to the conserved J-encoded phenylalanine. Sequences without an unambiguous match to a single V gene segment were excluded from the earlier analysis of a few hundred of the donors. An earlier analysis of 587 of the donors called V segments functional above 56.7% productive rearrangements and segregating when the between-donor standard deviation exceeded 5%. A statistical classification framework was developed to diagnose cytomegalovirus status using the catalog of TCR beta chain sequences. V and J gene assignment, in a later analysis, came from comparing TCR nucleotide sequences with IMGT/GENE-DB human TR gene sequences. The TCRdist pipeline was used in a later analysis to assign CDR3 sequences and most-parsimonious VDJ recombination scenarios. In a later analysis, each TCR beta chain was defined by its CDR3 amino acid sequence together with its V-gene family, and reads lacking a unique V-gene family were excluded. In a later analysis, some 600 highly shared, low-generation-probability nucleotide sequences were removed to address suspected cross-contamination and a sequencing artifact. A later analysis calculated a clonal expansion index for each public chain from normalized within-repertoire ranks of inferred template counts. Generation probabilities in a later analysis came from a VDJ recombination model fitted to out-of-frame rearrangements, and those results were checked against IGoR. In a later analysis, hypergeometric tests were used to score TCR-TCR, TCR-HLA and TCR-CMV co-occurrence, with a repertoire-size bias correction applied to TCR pairs. False discovery rates were estimated in a later analysis by permuting HLA or CMV assignments 20 times. In a later analysis, co-occurring TCRs were grouped using DBSCAN, with TCRdist sequence similarity added in when clustering inside HLA-allele-positive subsets. Repertoires with fewer than 30,000 or more than 120,000 public chains, plus five repertoires with anomalous nucleotide sharing, were excluded from co-occurrence clustering. TCRdb obtained this table from immuneACCESS and retained in-frame rearrangements with V and J assigned. These tables miss some clones; where compared with another copy, unresolved V genes account for less than half of the shortfall, and the remainder is unexplained. From that table come the V and J calls and clone size; the DNA was used to work out D and trimming. In all, the sample holds tens of thousands of clones, and about 84% of those were seen once. The top ten constitute approximately 1.1% of the sample.

CDR1 and CDR2 are drawn from the germline V gene: MDHEN, SYDVKM. CDR3 length: 16 amino acids, cysteine to phenylalanine. Only the CDR3 part of the read is kept: 48 bases, read in frame from the first base. Ends trimmed: V by 7 bases, J by 5 bases; bases unmatched to a gene: 8. A word on this clone: Its cognate antigen has yet to be identified. No base-level quality is on record; no much larger clone is a single base apart.

Material for sequencing was PBMCs. The receptor's source is a girl aged 2-15 years in good health and CMV-seropositive. Here the chain combines TRBV28 and TRBJ2-2; TRBD2 aligns with 12 central bases. The sequenced DNA: TGTGCCAGCACTTCGACCGGGACTAGCGGGACCGGGGAGCTGTTTTTT. It translates to CASTSTGTSGTGELFF. Extended through the reference TRBV28 and TRBJ2-2 proteins, this CDR3 yields the full variable domain: DVKVTQSSRYLVKRTGEKVFLECVQDMDHENMFWYRQDPGLGLRLIYFSYDVKMKEKGDIPEGYSVSREKKERFSLILESASTNQTSMYLCASTSTGTSGTGELFFGEGSRLTVL.